This T cell receptor (beta chain) was identified in a study of cytomegalovirus exposure and HLA in healthy donors. Sequencing used immunoSEQ multiplex PCR; TCRdb keeps in-frame clones, though not all of them. In the table there are roughly 240,000 clones, around nine tenths of which are singletons. V was clipped by 3 bases and J by 1 base, with 6 bases between them. Per germline, CDR1 WNHNN and CDR2 SYGVQD (reference sequence). CDR3 size: 13 residues. These donors were members of the roughly 130-subject validation cohort, a group separate from the approximately 670-subject first cohort. Sequencing was carried out using PBMCs. The clonotype was recovered from a man aged 18 to 30 in good health and CMV-seronegative. The J gene is TRBJ1-1, the V gene TRBV10-1; the D is unclear. The DNA for the CDR3 is TGCGCCAGCAGTGAAAACTCGAACACTGAAGCTTTCTTT. It specifies CASSENSNTEAFF.